The T cell receptor (beta chain) described here comes from a study of blood T cell repertoires in COVID-19. For the study at large: Both acute and convalescent COVID-19 samples were obtained from the United States, Italy and Spain.

A single count supports this clone. Ages ranged from roughly 18 to 100 years, with residence in 20 to 30 US areas. Participants reported their clinical history, and cohort assignment relied on those reports. For recovered donors of Cohort 3, there were two negative PCRs, clearance, or symptom resolution. V lost 5 bases and J 6 bases, leaving 8 bases between the germline ends. From germline, CDR1 is SEHNR and CDR2 FQNEAQ (reference sequence). The CDR3 has 12 residues. Sequenced by immunoSEQ multiplex PCR; TCRdb stores in-frame clones only, minus some. The table lists over 300,000 clones, 85% to 90% of them singletons, with over 9.5% in the top ten.

This clonotype was sampled from a woman under 30 who had recovered from COVID-19. The specimen sequenced was PBMCs or T cells enriched from blood (not recorded which). This chain connects TRBV7-9 to TRBJ1-5; D not resolved. The CDR3 here is CASSPGSQPQHF. CDR3 in DNA: TGTGCCAGCAGCCCAGGTAGTCAGCCCCAGCATTTT.